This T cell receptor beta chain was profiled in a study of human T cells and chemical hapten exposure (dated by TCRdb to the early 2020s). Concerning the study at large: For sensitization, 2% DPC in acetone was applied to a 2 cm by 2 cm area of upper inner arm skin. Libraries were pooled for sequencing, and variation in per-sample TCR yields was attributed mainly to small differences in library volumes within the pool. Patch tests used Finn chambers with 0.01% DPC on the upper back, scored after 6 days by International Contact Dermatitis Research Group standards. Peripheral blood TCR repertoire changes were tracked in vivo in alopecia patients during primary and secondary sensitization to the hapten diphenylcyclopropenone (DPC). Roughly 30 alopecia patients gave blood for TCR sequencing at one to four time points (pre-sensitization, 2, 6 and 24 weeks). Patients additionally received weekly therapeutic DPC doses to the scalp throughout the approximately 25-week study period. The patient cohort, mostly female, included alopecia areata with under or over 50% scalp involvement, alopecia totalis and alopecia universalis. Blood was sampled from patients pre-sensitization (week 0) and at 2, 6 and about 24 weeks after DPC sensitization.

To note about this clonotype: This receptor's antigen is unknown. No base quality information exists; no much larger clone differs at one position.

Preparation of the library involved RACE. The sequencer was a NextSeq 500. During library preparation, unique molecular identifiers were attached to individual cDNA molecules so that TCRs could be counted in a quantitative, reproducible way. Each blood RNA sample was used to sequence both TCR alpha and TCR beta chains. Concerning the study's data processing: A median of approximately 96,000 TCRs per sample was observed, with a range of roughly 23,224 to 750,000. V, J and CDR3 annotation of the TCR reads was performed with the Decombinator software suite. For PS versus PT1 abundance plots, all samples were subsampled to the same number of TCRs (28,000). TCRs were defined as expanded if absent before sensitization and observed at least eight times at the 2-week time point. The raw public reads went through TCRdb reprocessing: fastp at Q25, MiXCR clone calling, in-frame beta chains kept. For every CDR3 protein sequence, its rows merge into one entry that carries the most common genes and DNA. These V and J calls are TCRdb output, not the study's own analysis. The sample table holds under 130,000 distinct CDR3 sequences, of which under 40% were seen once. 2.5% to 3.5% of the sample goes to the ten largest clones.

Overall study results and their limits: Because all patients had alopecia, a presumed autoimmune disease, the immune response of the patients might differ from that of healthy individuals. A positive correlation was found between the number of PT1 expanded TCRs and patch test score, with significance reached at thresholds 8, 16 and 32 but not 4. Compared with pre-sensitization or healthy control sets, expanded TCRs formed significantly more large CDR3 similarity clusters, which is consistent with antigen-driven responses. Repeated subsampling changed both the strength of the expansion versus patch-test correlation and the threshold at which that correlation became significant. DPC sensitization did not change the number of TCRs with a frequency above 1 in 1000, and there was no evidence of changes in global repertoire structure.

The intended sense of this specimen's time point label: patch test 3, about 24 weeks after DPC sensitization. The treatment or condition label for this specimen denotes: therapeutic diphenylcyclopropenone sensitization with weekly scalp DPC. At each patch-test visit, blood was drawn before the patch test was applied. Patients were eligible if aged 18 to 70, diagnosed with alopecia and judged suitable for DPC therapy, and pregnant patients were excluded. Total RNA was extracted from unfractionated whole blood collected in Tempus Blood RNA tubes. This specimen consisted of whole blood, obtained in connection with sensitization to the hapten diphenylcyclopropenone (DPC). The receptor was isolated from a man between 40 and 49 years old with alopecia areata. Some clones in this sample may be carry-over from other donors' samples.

The CDR3 has the sequence CASRTGTAAYEQYV. The nucleotide sequence reads TGTGCCAGCAGAACCGGGACTGCTGCCTACGAGCAGTACGTC. The chain is encoded by TRBV6-2 or TRBV6-3 joined to TRBJ2-7; D gene: possibly TRBD2, on 6 matching bases. Cut back by 6 bases and 2 bases, the V and J ends lie 14 bases apart. The CDR3, cysteine through valine, is 14 amino acids long. Only CDR3 DNA is held: 42 bases, read in frame from base 1. CDR1 and CDR2 (MNHEY, SVGEGT) derive from the germline V gene.